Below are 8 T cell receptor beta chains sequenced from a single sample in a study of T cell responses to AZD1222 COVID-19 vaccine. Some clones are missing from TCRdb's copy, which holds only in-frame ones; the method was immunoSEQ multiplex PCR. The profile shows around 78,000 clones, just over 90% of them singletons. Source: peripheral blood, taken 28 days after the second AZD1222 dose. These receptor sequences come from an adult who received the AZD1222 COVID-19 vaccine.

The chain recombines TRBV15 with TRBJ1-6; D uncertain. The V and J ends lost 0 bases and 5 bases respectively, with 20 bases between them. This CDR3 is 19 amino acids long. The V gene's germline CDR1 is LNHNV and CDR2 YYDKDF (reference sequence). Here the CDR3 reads CATSRDLLLTRRDNSPLHF. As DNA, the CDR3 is TGTGCCACCAGCAGAGATCTATTGCTGACGCGGAGAGATAATTCACCCCTCCACTTT.

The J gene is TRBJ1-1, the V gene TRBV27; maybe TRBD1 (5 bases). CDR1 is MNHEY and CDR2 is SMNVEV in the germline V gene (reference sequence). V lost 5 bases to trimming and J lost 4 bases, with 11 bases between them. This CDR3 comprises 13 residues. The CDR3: CASSVSRATEAFF. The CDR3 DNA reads TGTGCCAGCAGTGTCAGCAGGGCCACTGAAGCTTTCTTT.

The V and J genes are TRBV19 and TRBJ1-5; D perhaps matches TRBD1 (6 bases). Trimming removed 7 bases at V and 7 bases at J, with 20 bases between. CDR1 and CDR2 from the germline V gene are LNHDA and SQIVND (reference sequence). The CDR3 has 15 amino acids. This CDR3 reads CASKFLEGGEQPQHF. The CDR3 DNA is TGTGCCAGTAAATTTTTGGAGGGGGGGGAACAGCCCCAGCATTTT.

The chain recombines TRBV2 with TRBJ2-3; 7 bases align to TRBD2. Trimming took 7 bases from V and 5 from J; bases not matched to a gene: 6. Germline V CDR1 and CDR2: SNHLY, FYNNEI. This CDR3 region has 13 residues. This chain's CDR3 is CASTLGGGDTQYF. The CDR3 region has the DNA TGTGCCAGCACCCTGGGGGGGGGAGATACGCAGTATTTT. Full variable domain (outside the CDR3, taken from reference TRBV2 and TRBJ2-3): EPEVTQTPSHQVTQMGQEVILRCVPISNHLYFYWYRQILGQKVEFLVSFYNNEISEKSEIFDDQFSVERPDGSNFTLKIRSTKLEDSAMYFCASTLGGGDTQYFGPGTRLTVL.

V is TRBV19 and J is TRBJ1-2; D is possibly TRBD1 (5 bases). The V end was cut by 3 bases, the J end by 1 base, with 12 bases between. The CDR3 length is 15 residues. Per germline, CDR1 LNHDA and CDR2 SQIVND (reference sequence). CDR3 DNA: TGTGCCAGTAGTATCCAGGGTAGGGATAACTATGGCTACACCTTC. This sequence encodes CASSIQGRDNYGYTF.

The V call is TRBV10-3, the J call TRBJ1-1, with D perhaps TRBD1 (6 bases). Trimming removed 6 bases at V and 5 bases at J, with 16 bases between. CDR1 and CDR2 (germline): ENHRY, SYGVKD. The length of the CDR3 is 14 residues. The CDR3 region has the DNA TGTGCCATCAGGGGAGACAGGTCAGGGACTGAAGCTTTCTTT. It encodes CAIRGDRSGTEAFF.

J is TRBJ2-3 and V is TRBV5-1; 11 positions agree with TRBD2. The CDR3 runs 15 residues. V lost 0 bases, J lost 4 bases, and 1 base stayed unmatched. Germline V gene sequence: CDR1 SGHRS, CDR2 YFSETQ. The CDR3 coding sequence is TGCGCCAGCAGCTTGGCTAGCGGGGGGTCAGATACGCAGTATTTT. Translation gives CASSLASGGSDTQYF.

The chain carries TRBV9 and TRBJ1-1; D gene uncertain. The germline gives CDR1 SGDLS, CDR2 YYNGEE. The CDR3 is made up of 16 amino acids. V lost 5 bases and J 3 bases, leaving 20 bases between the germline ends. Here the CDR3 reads CASRKGEGRADTEAFF. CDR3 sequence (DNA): TGTGCCAGCAGGAAAGGAGAGGGCCGGGCGGACACTGAAGCTTTCTTT.